This TCR beta chain derives from a study of cytomegalovirus exposure and HLA in healthy donors. General observations from the study: For most subjects, TCR beta sequences were reported to predict HLA-A and HLA-B alleles with accuracy.

For this clone: The antigen remains undetermined.

V shed 4 bases and J shed 8 bases, with 5 bases lying between them. Looked up from germline, CDR1 is SNHLY and CDR2 is FYNNEI. The CDR3 runs 11 residues. The PCR employed 60 Vbeta primers together with 13 Jbeta primers. Sequencing used immunoSEQ multiplex PCR; TCRdb keeps in-frame clones, though not all of them. The sample lists 130,000 to 150,000 clones; about three fifths were seen once. The chain employs TRBV2 and TRBJ1-4; the D is unclear. Sequences were obtained from PBMCs. This receptor was obtained from a woman aged 25-40 years in good health and CMV-seropositive. The CDR3 is CASSVREKLFF. Written as DNA, the CDR3 is TGTGCCAGCAGTGTTCGGGAAAAACTGTTTTTT.